Given below is one T cell receptor (beta chain) in context. The antigen is undetermined. From germline, CDR1 is SGDLS and CDR2 YYNGEE. The V gene end was trimmed by 2 bases and the J gene end by 1 base; junction bases not matched to a gene: 3. This CDR3 is 15 amino acids long. 13 Jbeta primers and 60 Vbeta primers were used for the PCR. The repertoire was sequenced with immunoSEQ multiplex PCR; TCRdb's copy has only in-frame clones and lacks some. The sample lists tens of thousands of clones; roughly 78% were seen once. The donors (healthy individuals) were bone marrow donors. In nominal health when sampled, donors likely had unrecorded immune exposures nonetheless. This sample was included in a study of cytomegalovirus exposure and HLA in healthy donors. Study results and limitations: Specific recognition of CMV antigens was confirmed in vitro for a few chains (all CMV-associated). CMV serostatus was the sole immune exposure data available.

The TCR was taken from a man in his forties in good health and CMV-seronegative. Sequencing was carried out using PBMCs. This chain connects TRBV9 to TRBJ2-3; 8 positions match TRBD2. The CDR3 sequence: CASSVRGAGTDTQYF. The CDR3 DNA follows: TGTGCCAGCAGCGTGCGGGGGGCCGGCACAGATACGCAGTATTTT.